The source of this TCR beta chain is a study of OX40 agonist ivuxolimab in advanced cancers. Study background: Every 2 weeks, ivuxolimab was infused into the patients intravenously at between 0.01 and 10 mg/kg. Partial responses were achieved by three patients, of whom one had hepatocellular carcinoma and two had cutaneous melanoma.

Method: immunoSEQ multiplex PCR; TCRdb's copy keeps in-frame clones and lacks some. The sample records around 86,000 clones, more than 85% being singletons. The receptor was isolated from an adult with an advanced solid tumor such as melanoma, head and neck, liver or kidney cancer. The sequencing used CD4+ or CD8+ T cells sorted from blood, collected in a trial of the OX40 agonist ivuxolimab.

CDR3 region: CASSGTHTEAFF. CDR3 DNA: TGTGCCAGCAGTGGGACACACACTGAAGCTTTCTTT. J is TRBJ1-1 and V is TRBV6-5; maybe TRBD1 (6 bases). This CDR3 is 12 amino acids long. Germline CDR1 MNHEY, CDR2 SVGAGI. V was cut by 5 bases and J by 3 bases, with 7 bases left in between.